This T cell receptor beta chain was obtained from a study of blood T cell repertoires in COVID-19. For the study at large: The origin of the acute and convalescent COVID-19 samples was the United States, Italy and Spain. Sample material is recorded as cDNA or gDNA derived from T cells, B-cell-depleted T cells, or PBMCs.

Germline V gene data show CDR1 as SGHNT and CDR2 as YYREEE (reference sequence). J lost 7 bases, V lost 7 bases, and 7 bases had no gene match. CDR3 length equals 14 residues. In the authors' workflow: Nucleated cell number was recorded as an estimate derived from reference gene primer amplification. The data were produced by immunoSEQ multiplex PCR, yet TCRdb's version contains in-frame clones alone and is incomplete. D and trimming were read from the DNA, whereas the V and J calls and clone size are those reported in that table. Altogether around 140,000 clones are present, approximately 87% being singletons, with the ten largest covering 8.6%.

The specimen sequenced was peripheral blood. This sequence was found in a woman aged 45-65 years with active or convalescent COVID-19. The chain carries TRBV5-4 and TRBJ1-6; TRBD1 matches at 8 bases. The CDR3 loop is CASFRQGTNSPLHF. The CDR3 DNA reads TGTGCCAGCTTCCGACAGGGGACGAATTCACCCCTCCACTTT.